Given below is one T cell receptor (beta chain) in context. What it binds is unknown. The CDR3 loop spans 18 amino acids. V trimming: 4 bases; J trimming: 3 bases; junction bases outside the gene matches: 11. Germline loops: CDR1 SGDLS, CDR2 YYNGEE. The sample is drawn from a study of cytomegalovirus exposure and HLA in healthy donors. The PCR contained 60 Vbeta and 13 Jbeta primers. Only in-frame clones appear in the TCRdb table, and some are missing; sequencing was by immunoSEQ multiplex PCR. Found here are about 88,000 clones; the top ten clones hold 5.5%. Study findings and constraints: There were some V segments, including TRBV6-2 and TRBV6-3, excluded as indistinguishable.

This receptor was taken from a girl aged 10 to 17 in good health and CMV-seropositive. This rearrangement joins TRBV9 to TRBJ2-3, with 13 positions matching TRBD2. Sample: PBMCs. The CDR3 bases are TGTGCCAGCAGCTCCACAGGGACTAGCGGGGATGTTACAGATACGCAGTATTTT. This translates into CASSSTGTSGDVTDTQYF.